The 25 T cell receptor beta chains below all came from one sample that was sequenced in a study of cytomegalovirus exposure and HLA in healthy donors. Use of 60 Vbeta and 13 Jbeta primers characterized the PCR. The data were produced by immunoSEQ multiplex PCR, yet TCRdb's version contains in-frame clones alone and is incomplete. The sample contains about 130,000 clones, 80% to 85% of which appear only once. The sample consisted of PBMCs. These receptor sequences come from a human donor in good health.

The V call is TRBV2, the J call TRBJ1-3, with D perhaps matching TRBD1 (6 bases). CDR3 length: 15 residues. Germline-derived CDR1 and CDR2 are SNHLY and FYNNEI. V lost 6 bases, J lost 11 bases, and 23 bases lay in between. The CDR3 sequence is CASSELDRSTGAIYF. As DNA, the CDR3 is TGTGCCAGCAGCGAGCTAGACAGGTCGACGGGCGCCATATATTTT.

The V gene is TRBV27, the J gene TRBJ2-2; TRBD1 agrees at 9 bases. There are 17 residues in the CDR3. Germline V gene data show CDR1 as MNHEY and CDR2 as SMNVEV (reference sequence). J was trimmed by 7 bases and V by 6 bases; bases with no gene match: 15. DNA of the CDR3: TGTGCCAGCAGATCTATACAGGGGGCGCTTATCGTCGGGGAGCTGTTTTTT. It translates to CASRSIQGALIVGELFF.

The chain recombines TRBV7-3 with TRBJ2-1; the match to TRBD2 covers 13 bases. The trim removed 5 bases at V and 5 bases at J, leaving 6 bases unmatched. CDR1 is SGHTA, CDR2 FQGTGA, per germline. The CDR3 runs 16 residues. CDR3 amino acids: CASSQRGTSGDNEQFF. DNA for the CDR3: TGTGCCAGCAGCCAACGGGGGACTAGCGGGGACAATGAGCAGTTCTTC.

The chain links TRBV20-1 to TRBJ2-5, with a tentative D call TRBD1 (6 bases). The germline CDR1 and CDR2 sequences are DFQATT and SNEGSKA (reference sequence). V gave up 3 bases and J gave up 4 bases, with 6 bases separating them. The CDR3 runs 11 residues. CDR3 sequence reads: CSARTGETQYF. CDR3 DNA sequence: TGCAGTGCTAGGACAGGAGAGACCCAGTACTTC.

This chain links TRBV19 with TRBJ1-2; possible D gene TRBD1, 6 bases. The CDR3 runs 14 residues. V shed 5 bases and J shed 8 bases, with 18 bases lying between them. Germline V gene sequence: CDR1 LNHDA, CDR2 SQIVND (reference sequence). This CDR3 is CASSYPQGLRGYTF. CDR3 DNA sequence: TGTGCCAGTAGTTACCCCCAGGGGCTGCGAGGCTACACCTTC.

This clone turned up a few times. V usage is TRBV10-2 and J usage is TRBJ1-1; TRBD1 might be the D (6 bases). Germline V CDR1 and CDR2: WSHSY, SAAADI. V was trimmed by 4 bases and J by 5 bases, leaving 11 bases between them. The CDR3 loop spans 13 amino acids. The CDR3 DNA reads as TGCGCCAGCAGTGCCCACAGGGAGACTGAAGCTTTCTTT. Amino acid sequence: CASSAHRETEAFF.

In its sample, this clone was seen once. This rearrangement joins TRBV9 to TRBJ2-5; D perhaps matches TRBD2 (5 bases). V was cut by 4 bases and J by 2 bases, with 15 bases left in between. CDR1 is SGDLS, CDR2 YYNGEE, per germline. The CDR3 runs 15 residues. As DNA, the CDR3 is TGTGCCAGCAGCCCCCAACTAGAATTTCAAGAGACCCAGTACTTC. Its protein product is CASSPQLEFQETQYF.

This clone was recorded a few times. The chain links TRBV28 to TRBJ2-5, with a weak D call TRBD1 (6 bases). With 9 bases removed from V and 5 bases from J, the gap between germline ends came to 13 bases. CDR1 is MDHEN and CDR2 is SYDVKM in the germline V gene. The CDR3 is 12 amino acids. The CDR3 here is CASYRVRETQYF. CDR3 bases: TGTGCCAGTTACAGGGTGCGGGAGACCCAGTACTTC.

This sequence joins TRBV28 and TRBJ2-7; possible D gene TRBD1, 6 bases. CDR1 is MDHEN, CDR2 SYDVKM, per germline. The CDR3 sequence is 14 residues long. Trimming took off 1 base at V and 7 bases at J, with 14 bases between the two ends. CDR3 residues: CASSLLGATGEQYF. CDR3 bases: TGTGCCAGCAGTTTATTGGGGGCCACGGGAGAGCAGTACTTC.

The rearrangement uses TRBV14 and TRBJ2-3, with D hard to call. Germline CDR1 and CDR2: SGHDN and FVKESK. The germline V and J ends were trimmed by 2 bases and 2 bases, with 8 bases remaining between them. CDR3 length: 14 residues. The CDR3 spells CASSQNSYTDTQYF. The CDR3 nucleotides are TGTGCCAGCAGCCAAAACTCTTACACAGATACGCAGTATTTT.

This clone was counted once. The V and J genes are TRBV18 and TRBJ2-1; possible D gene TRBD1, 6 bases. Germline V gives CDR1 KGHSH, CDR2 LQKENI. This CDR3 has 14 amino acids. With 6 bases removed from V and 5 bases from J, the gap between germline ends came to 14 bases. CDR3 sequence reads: CASSYRDTDNEQFF. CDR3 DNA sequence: TGTGCCAGCTCGTACCGGGACACCGACAATGAGCAGTTCTTC.

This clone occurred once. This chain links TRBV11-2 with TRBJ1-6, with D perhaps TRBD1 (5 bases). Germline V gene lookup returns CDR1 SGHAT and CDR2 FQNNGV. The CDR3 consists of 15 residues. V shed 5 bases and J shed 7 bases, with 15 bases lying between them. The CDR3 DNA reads TGTGCCAGCAGCCCCACGGGAGGGGTGAATTCACCCCTCCACTTT. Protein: CASSPTGGVNSPLHF.

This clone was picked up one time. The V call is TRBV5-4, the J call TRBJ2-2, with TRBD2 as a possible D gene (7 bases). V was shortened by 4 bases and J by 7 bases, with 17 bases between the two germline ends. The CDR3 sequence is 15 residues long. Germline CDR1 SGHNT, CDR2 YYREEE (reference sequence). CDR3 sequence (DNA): TGTGCCAGCAGCCGCGGGGGCCTGGCGGGCGGGGAGCTGTTTTTT. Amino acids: CASSRGGLAGGELFF.

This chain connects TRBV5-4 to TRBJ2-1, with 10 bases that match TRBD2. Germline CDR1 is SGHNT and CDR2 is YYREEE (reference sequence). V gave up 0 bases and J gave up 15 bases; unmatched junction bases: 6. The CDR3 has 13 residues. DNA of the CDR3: TGTGCCAGCAGCTTGGAAACTAGCGGGGAAATGTTCTTC. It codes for CASSLETSGEMFF.

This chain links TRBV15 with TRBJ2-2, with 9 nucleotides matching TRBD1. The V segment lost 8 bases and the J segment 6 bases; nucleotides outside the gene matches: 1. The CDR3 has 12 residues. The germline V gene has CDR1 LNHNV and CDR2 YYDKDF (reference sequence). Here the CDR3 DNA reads TGTGCCACCCGACAGGGGGCCGGGGAGCTGTTTTTT. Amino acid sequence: CATRQGAGELFF.

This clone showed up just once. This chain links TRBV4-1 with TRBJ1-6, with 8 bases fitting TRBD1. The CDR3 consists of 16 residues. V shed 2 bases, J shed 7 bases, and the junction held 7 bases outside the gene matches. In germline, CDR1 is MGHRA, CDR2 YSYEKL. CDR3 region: CASSQPTGAKNSPLHF. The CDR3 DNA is TGCGCCAGCAGCCAACCGACAGGGGCTAAGAATTCACCCCTCCACTTT.

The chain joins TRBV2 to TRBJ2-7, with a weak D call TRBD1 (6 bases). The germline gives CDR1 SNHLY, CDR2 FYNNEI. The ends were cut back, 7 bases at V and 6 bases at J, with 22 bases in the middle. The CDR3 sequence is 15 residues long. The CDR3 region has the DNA TGTGCCAGCATACCAAATGGTGGGCAGGGGCGCGAGCAGTACTTC. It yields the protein CASIPNGGQGREQYF.

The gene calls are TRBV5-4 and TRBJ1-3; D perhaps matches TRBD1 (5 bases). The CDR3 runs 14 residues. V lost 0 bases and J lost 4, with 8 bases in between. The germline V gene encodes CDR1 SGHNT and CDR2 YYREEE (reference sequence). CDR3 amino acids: CASSLGQLGNTIYF. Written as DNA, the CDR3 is TGTGCCAGCAGCTTGGGACAGCTAGGAAACACCATATATTTT.

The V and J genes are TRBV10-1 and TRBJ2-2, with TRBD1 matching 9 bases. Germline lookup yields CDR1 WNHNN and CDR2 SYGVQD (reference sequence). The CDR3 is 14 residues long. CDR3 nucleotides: TGCGCAAGACCCGGGACAGGGTACACCGGGGAGCTGTTTTTT. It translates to CARPGTGYTGELFF.

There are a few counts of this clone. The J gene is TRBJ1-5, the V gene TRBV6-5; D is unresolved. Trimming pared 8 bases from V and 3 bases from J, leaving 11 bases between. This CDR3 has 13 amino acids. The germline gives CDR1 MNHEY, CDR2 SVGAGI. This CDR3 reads CASSAGFNQPQHF. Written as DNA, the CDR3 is TGTGCCAGCTCCGCCGGTTTCAATCAGCCCCAGCATTTT.

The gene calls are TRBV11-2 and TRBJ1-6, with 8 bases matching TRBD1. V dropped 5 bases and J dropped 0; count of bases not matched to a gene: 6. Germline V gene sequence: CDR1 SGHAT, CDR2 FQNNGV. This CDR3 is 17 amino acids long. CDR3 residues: CASSPGQGSSYNSPLHF. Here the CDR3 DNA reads TGTGCCAGCAGCCCTGGACAGGGTAGCTCCTATAATTCACCCCTCCACTTT.

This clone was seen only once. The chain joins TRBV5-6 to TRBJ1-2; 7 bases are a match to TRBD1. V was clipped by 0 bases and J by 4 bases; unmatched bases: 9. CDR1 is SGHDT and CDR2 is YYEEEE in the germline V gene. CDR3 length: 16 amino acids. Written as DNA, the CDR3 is TGTGCCAGCAGCTTGGGACAGGGACTAGGAGGCTATGGCTACACCTTC. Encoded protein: CASSLGQGLGGYGYTF.

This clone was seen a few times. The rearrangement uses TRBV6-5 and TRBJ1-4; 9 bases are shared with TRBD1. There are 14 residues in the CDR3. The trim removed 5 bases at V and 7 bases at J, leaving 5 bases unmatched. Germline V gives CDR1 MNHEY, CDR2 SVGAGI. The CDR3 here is CASSEGTGSEKLFF. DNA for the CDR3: TGTGCCAGCAGTGAAGGGACAGGGTCTGAAAAACTGTTTTTT.

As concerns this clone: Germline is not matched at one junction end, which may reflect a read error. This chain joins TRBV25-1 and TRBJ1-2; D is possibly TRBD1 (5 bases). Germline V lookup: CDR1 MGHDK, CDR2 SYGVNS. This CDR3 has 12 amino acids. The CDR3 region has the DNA TGTGCCAGCAGTGGTGATTGGGGCCCCTTTTCCTTC. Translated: CASSGDWGPFSF.

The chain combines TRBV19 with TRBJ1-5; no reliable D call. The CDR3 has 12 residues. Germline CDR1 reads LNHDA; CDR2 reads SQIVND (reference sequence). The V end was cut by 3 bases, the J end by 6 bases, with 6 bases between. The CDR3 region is CASSILGQPQHF. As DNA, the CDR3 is TGTGCCAGTAGTATTCTAGGTCAGCCCCAGCATTTT.